This T cell receptor beta chain comes out of a study of blood T cell repertoires in COVID-19. Per the authors' pipeline: Estimated nucleated cell counts came from reference gene primer amplification. Only in-frame clones appear in the TCRdb table, and some are missing; sequencing was by immunoSEQ multiplex PCR. That table is the source of V, J and clone size, and D and trimming were worked out from the DNA. In the table there are more than 95,000 clones, around nine tenths of which are singletons. CDR3 length: 15 amino acids. The V segment lost 6 bases and the J segment 5 bases; nucleotides outside the gene matches: 11. Per the germline V gene, CDR1 is MGHDK and CDR2 is SYGVNS.

Material: peripheral blood. This sequence joins TRBV25-1 and TRBJ2-5, with 8 bases fitting TRBD1. The clonotype originates from a human donor in a cohort sampled during active COVID-19. The CDR3 nucleotides read TGTGCCAGCAGCGCGAGACAGGGGAATTACGAGACCCAGTACTTC. This gives the protein CASSARQGNYETQYF.